These 4 T cell receptor beta chains were sequenced from one sample in a study of hypomethylating agent response in myelodysplastic syndrome. Only in-frame clones appear in the TCRdb table, and some are missing; sequencing was by immunoSEQ multiplex PCR. The table shows approximately 10,000 clones, with 83% occurring only once. This specimen was bone marrow, taken before or after starting hypomethylating agent treatment for myelodysplastic syndrome (not recorded which). Every receptor here comes from a human donor with myelodysplastic syndrome.

V gene TRBV9 combines with J gene TRBJ2-3; TRBD2 is a possible D gene (6 bases). The V and J ends lost 6 bases and 4 bases respectively, with 18 bases between them. Looked up from germline, CDR1 is SGDLS and CDR2 is YYNGEE. This CDR3 is built from 15 residues. The CDR3 protein is CASTGGRLWADTQYF. The CDR3 bases are TGTGCCAGCACCGGGGGACGCCTATGGGCAGATACGCAGTATTTT.

This clone has a handful of counts. The J gene is TRBJ2-7, the V gene TRBV19, with a weak D call TRBD1 (6 bases). The CDR3 is made up of 14 amino acids. Germline CDR1 reads LNHDA; CDR2 reads SQIVND (reference sequence). The V and J ends lost 9 bases and 0 bases respectively, with 15 bases between them. For the CDR3, the DNA is TGTGCCAGCGCCTCACAGGGATTCTCCTACGAGCAGTACTTC. Translated: CASASQGFSYEQYF.

The chain combines TRBV7-3 with TRBJ1-1; D gene ambiguous. This CDR3 has 13 residues. Germline V gene lookup returns CDR1 SGHTA and CDR2 FQGTGA. The V gene lost 0 bases and the J gene lost 3 bases, with 5 bases spanning the gap. The CDR3 loop reads CASSLTPDTEAFF. CDR3 nucleotide sequence: TGTGCCAGCAGCTTAACCCCGGACACTGAAGCTTTCTTT.

The chain combines TRBV18 with TRBJ2-6; TRBD1 matches 7 bases. V lost 5 bases, J lost 0 bases, and 4 bases stayed unmatched. Germline V lookup: CDR1 KGHSH, CDR2 LQKENI. The length of the CDR3 is 16 residues. CDR3 DNA sequence: TGTGCCAGCTCAAGACAGGGCCTCTCTGGGGCCAACGTCCTGACTTTC. It yields the protein CASSRQGLSGANVLTF.